The rows below give T cell receptor beta chains drawn from one sample of a study of cytotoxic CD8 clonotypes in ibrutinib-treated CLL. Using immunoSEQ multiplex PCR, the repertoire was profiled, and TCRdb retains in-frame clones only, with some absent. Of some 140,000 clones in the sample, 91% are singletons; the top ten hold roughly a tenth. Specimen: PBMCs, collected after 12 months of ibrutinib treatment. The receptors originated from a human donor with chronic lymphocytic leukemia. Both conserved end residues are part of each CDR3. A D gene is named only where the DNA matches it firmly. Clone sizes are given selectively: once, few, many, or a class where the clone is expanded.

clone_size j_call v_call d_call cdr3_nt cdr3_aa
. TRBJ1-5 TRBV6-6 . TGTGCCAGCAGCTTAATCTACCATCAGCCCCAGCATTTT CASSLIYHQPQHF
. TRBJ2-2 TRBV2 . TGTGCCAGCATTTCGCCGGGACCACGCACCGGGGAGCTGTTTTTT CASISPGPRTGELFF
. TRBJ2-5 TRBV7-3 TRBD2 TGTGCCAGCAGCTCCGGACTAGCGGGAGACCAAGAGACCCAGTACTTC CASSSGLAGDQETQYF
. TRBJ1-5 TRBV7-2 TRBD1 TGTGCCAGCAGCCAAACGGGACAGGGATCGGCCCAGCATTTT CASSQTGQGSAQHF
. TRBJ2-7 TRBV18 . TGTGCCAGCTCACTGAACCTGGACGGCTACGAGCAGTACTTC CASSLNLDGYEQYF
. TRBJ2-1 TRBV18 TRBD2 TGTGCCAGCTCACCGGGGAGCGGGAGCTCCTACAATGAGCAGTTCTTC CASSPGSGSSYNEQFF
few TRBJ2-1 TRBV7-3 TRBD2 TGTGCCAGCAGCTTAACGGCACTAGCGAAAAACTACAATGAGCAGTTCTTC CASSLTALAKNYNEQFF
few TRBJ2-1 TRBV28 TRBD2 TGTGCCAGCAGTGGGACTAGCGGGAATCGTGGTGAGCAGTTCTTC CASSGTSGNRGEQFF
. TRBJ1-5 TRBV18 TRBD1 TGTGCCAGCTCACCTTTCGGCGGACAGGGCAATCAGCCCCAGCATTTT CASSPFGGQGNQPQHF
. TRBJ1-5 TRBV7-3 TRBD1 TGTGCCAGCAGAACTTTATTATTCCGGGGACAGGCCGGTCAGCCCCAGCATTTT CASRTLLFRGQAGQPQHF
. TRBJ2-7 TRBV28 TRBD2 TGTGCCACGGGCGGCCAAACTAGCGCCCACTCCTACGAGCAGTACTTC CATGGQTSAHSYEQYF
. TRBJ2-1 TRBV28 TRBD2 TGTGCCAGCAGTAGACTCGGGACTAGTAGTATCAATGAGCAGTTCTTC CASSRLGTSSINEQFF
. TRBJ1-2 TRBV29-1 . TGCAGCGTTGGCGGGGGGAGGGGCTACACCTTC CSVGGGRGYTF
. TRBJ2-2 TRBV14 . TGTGCCAGCAGCCGATCTAGTGCCGGGGAGCTGTTTTTT CASSRSSAGELFF
. TRBJ2-7 TRBV29-1 TRBD2 TGCAGCGCCACCGGGACTAGGCTTCTCGAGCAGTACTTC CSATGTRLLEQYF
. TRBJ2-5 TRBV19 TRBD2 TGTGCCAGTACCCCTGGACTAGCGGGATGGGAGACCCAGTACTTC CASTPGLAGWETQYF
. TRBJ2-5 TRBV29-1 . TGCAGCGTTCTTATCAGCGCGAACCAAGAGACCCAGTACTTC CSVLISANQETQYF
. TRBJ2-5 TRBV11-2 TRBD2 TGTGCCAGCGAGACGGGACTAGCGGGAGGAGAGACCCAGTACTTC CASETGLAGGETQYF
many TRBJ1-2 TRBV28 . TGTGCCAGCAGTCCCCCTTTCCGTCGTAGTGGCTACACCTTC CASSPPFRRSGYTF
. TRBJ1-5 TRBV28 . TGTGCCAGCAGTTTCCGGGACGGTCTGGGGCCCCAGCATTTT CASSFRDGLGPQHF
. TRBJ2-2 TRBV5-1 . TGCGCCAGTTCACCCCCCTGGGACACCGGGGAGCTGTTTTTT CASSPPWDTGELFF
few TRBJ2-7 TRBV28 TRBD2 TGTGCCAGCAGTTTATCGGGAGGGTACTACGAGCAGTACTTC CASSLSGGYYEQYF
once TRBJ2-3 TRBV2 . TGTGCCAGCAGCGGTACCTCGCCAGGAGACACCCTTAGACCAGATACGCAGTATTTT CASSGTSPGDTLRPDTQYF
. TRBJ1-4 TRBV7-9 . TGTGCCAGCAGGGACCCTCGCGGAGAAAAACTGTTTTTT CASRDPRGEKLFF
. TRBJ1-1 TRBV5-6 . TGTGCCAGCAGCTTGGTGGGCGGATTGAACACTGAAGCTTTCTTT CASSLVGGLNTEAFF
. TRBJ2-7 TRBV11-2 . TGTGCCAGCAGCTTAGATGTAAGTGGGTGGCAGTACTTC CASSLDVSGWQYF
. TRBJ2-5 TRBV18 TRBD2 TGTGCCAGCTCACCACAACTAGCGGGAGGATTACGGGAGACCCAGTACTTC CASSPQLAGGLRETQYF
once TRBJ1-4 TRBV28 . TGTGCCAGCAGACACCGCAGGGCAACTAATGAAAAACTGTTTTTT CASRHRRATNEKLFF
. TRBJ2-3 TRBV5-1 . TGCGCCAGCAGCCCCCAATTTGCAGATACGCAGTATTTT CASSPQFADTQYF
. TRBJ2-7 TRBV7-6 . TGTGCCAGCAGCGACATTCTCGGCAGGCCCTACGAGCAGTACTTC CASSDILGRPYEQYF
. TRBJ1-3 TRBV9 TRBD1 TGTGCCAGCAGCCCACCGGGACAGGGAAACACCATATATTTT CASSPPGQGNTIYF
. TRBJ2-1 TRBV6-5 . TGTGCCAGCAGCCTAAGCGAGAGCTCCTACAATGAGCAGTTCTTC CASSLSESSYNEQFF
. TRBJ2-6 TRBV6-6 . TGTGCCAGCAGTTACGGTAGGGAGAGCATCAACGTCCTGACTTTC CASSYGRESINVLTF
. TRBJ2-7 TRBV14 TRBD2 TGTGCCAGCAGCCCAGAGACTAGCGGGAGGCACGAGCAGTACTTC CASSPETSGRHEQYF
. TRBJ2-7 TRBV28 TRBD2 TGTGCCAGCAGACCTGGGGGGGGTTACGAGCAGTACTTC CASRPGGGYEQYF
. TRBJ1-5 TRBV28 TRBD1 TGTGCCAGCAGTCACGGACAGGTCTTTTATCAGCCCCAGCATTTT CASSHGQVFYQPQHF
. TRBJ1-2 TRBV2 . TGTGCCAGCAGTGATTGGGACGGAGGTTCCTATGGCTACACCTTC CASSDWDGGSYGYTF
. TRBJ1-3 TRBV7-6 TRBD1 TGTGCCAGCAGCTCGACAGGGGGCTCCGGAAACACCATATATTTT CASSSTGGSGNTIYF
. TRBJ1-5 TRBV27 . TGTGCCAGCAGTCAAACCAGGCAGCCCCAGCATTTT CASSQTRQPQHF
. TRBJ1-5 TRBV28 . TGTGCCAGCCAGACGGAGAATCAGCCCCAGCATTTT CASQTENQPQHF
. TRBJ2-7 TRBV7-6 TRBD1 TGTGCCAGCAGTACAGGGGCCTACGAGCAGTACTTC CASSTGAYEQYF
. TRBJ2-7 TRBV29-1 TRBD2 TGCAGCGTCCCAAAGTGGCGGGAGAATATCTACGAGCAGTACTTC CSVPKWRENIYEQYF
. TRBJ2-6 TRBV28 . TGTGCCAGCACCCGTACAGGGCCCCTCTCTGGGGCCAACGTCCTGACTTTC CASTRTGPLSGANVLTF
. TRBJ2-3 TRBV28 . TGTGCCAGCAGTTTATATCCAGGGGACCTCTCAAAATTCCGGGATACGCAGTATTTT CASSLYPGDLSKFRDTQYF